This entry lists 26 T cell receptor beta chains sequenced from one sample in a study of blood T cell repertoires in COVID-19. Using immunoSEQ multiplex PCR, the repertoire was profiled, and TCRdb retains in-frame clones only, with some absent. The profile shows a few hundred thousand clones, 80% to 85% of them singletons. Sample: PBMCs or T cells enriched from blood (not recorded which). The receptors were gathered from a middle-aged man who had recovered from COVID-19.

CDR3 nucleotides: TGTGCCAGCAGCTTAGGAGAGTACGCGGGGGGACGAGAGACCCAGTACTTC. Its translation: CASSLGEYAGGRETQYF. The genes are TRBV7-9 and TRBJ2-5, with TRBD2 identical over 8 bases. The germline gives CDR1 SEHNR, CDR2 FQNEAQ (reference sequence). Unmatched junction bases numbered 11, after V lost 1 base and J lost 4 bases. The CDR3 sequence is 17 residues long. The variable domain in full, with the rest retrieved from reference TRBV7-9 and TRBJ2-5, is DTGVSQNPRHKITKRGQNVTFRCDPISEHNRLYWYRQTLGQGPEFLTYFQNEAQLEKSRLLSDRFSAERPKGSFSTLEIQRTEQGDSAMYLCASSLGEYAGGRETQYFGPGTRLLVL.

V gene TRBV5-8 combines with J gene TRBJ2-5; no definite D call. Trimming took off 4 bases at V and 2 bases at J, with 9 bases between the two ends. Per germline, CDR1 SGHTS and CDR2 YDEGEE. The CDR3 runs to 13 residues. The chain's CDR3 is CASSLRPQETQYF. The CDR3 nucleotides are TGTGCCAGCAGCCTGCGTCCTCAAGAGACCCAGTACTTC.

The chain recombines TRBV6-2 or TRBV6-3 with TRBJ2-2, with TRBD2 identical over 7 bases. Germline V gene lookup returns CDR1 MNHEY and CDR2 SVGEGT. The CDR3 runs 16 residues. Trimming at V came to 6 bases and at J to 3 bases, leaving 10 bases not matched to a gene. The DNA of the CDR3 is TGTGCCAGCAGCCCTTTGGGGGGGGAAGACACCGGGGAGCTGTTTTTT. Its protein product is CASSPLGGEDTGELFF.

For this clone: The same CDR3 can be traced to other DNA sequences in this sample. The CDR3 coding sequence is TGCAGCGTAACGGGGGCTTTCTTT. Translated, it gives CSVTGAFF. The chain uses TRBV29-1 and TRBJ1-1; D not certain. The V and J ends lost 6 bases and 11 bases respectively, with 7 bases between them. The CDR3 runs 8 residues. The germline gives CDR1 SQVTM, CDR2 ANQGSEA.

The chain employs TRBV6-5 and TRBJ2-1; 10 bases agree with TRBD1. Losses at the gene ends were 6 bases for V and 8 bases for J; bases not matched to a gene: 7. Germline assignment: CDR1 MNHEY and CDR2 SVGAGI. This CDR3 has 14 residues. In DNA, the CDR3 is TGTGCCAGCAGGTTGGGGACAGGGGTATATGAGCAGTTCTTC. It codes for CASRLGTGVYEQFF.

This chain uses TRBV4-2 with TRBJ2-1, with 7 bases identical to TRBD2. The CDR3 extends over 17 amino acids. The junction had 10 bases not matched to a gene; V was cut back by 1 base and J by 4 bases. The germline gives CDR1 LGHNA, CDR2 YNFKEQ. CDR3 coding DNA: TGTGCCAGCAGCCAAGGGTGGGGGGGAGTCATTTACAATGAGCAGTTCTTC. Translated, it gives CASSQGWGGVIYNEQFF.

The chain is built from TRBV10-3 and TRBJ1-1, with D possibly TRBD1 on 6 matching bases. CDR1 ENHRY and CDR2 SYGVKD come from the germline V gene. V was shortened by 5 bases and J by 4 bases, with 20 bases between the two germline ends. This CDR3 is 16 amino acids long. In nucleotides, the CDR3 is TGTGCCATCAGTCGGTCACAGGGTTTTTCGGGCACTGAAGCTTTCTTT. The encoded protein is CAISRSQGFSGTEAFF.

CDR3 in amino acids: CASSQGQGVVETQYF. In DNA, the CDR3 is TGCGCCAGCAGCCAGGGACAGGGGGTTGTAGAGACCCAGTACTTC. The genes are TRBV4-1 and TRBJ2-5; 11 bases are a match to TRBD1. CDR3 length: 15 residues. CDR1 and CDR2 from the germline V gene are MGHRA and YSYEKL. The V gene end was trimmed by 3 bases and the J gene end by 4 bases; junction bases not matched to a gene: 4.

The J gene is TRBJ1-4, the V gene TRBV19, with 7 bases identical to TRBD1. Germline trimming cut 6 bases from V and 0 bases from J; bases unmatched to any gene: 10. CDR1 and CDR2 from the germline V gene are LNHDA and SQIVND (reference sequence). The CDR3 is 17 residues long. The CDR3 DNA is TGTGCCAGTAGCAAATTCAGGGGGTATGCAACTAATGAAAAACTGTTTTTT. It yields the protein CASSKFRGYATNEKLFF.

The chain has TRBV18 and TRBJ1-1, with D possibly being TRBD1 (5 bases). V was trimmed by 3 bases and J by 5 bases, leaving 13 bases between them. Germline CDR1 and CDR2: KGHSH and LQKENI. CDR3 size: 14 residues. CDR3 DNA sequence: TGTGCCAGCTCACCCCCAGCCGGGGGGACTGAAGCTTTCTTT. This translates into CASSPPAGGTEAFF.

The gene calls are TRBV5-4 and TRBJ2-2; TRBD2 aligns across 8 bases. V gave up 0 bases and J gave up 4 bases; unmatched junction bases: 5. CDR1 is SGHNT, CDR2 YYREEE, per germline (reference sequence). The CDR3 totals 16 residues. The DNA for the CDR3 is TGTGCCAGCAGCTTGGGGCTAGCGGGTCCCACCGGGGAGCTGTTTTTT. Residues: CASSLGLAGPTGELFF. Complete variable domain (other parts from reference TRBV5-4 and TRBJ2-2): ETGVTQSPTHLIKTRGQQVTLRCSSQSGHNTVSWYQQALGQGPQFIFQYYREEENGRGNFPPRFSGLQFPNYSSELNVNALELDDSALYLCASSLGLAGPTGELFFGEGSRLTVL.

This chain joins TRBV7-2 and TRBJ2-3; D might be TRBD1 (6 bases). The CDR3 totals 16 residues. V lost 1 base to trimming and J lost 3 bases, with 14 bases between them. Germline loops: CDR1 SGHTA, CDR2 FQGNSA. For the CDR3, the DNA is TGTGCCAGCAGCTTAGTTCAGGGGCTGGGGACAGATACGCAGTATTTT. This gives the protein CASSLVQGLGTDTQYF.

This chain connects TRBV28 to TRBJ2-3; TRBD2 aligns across 9 bases. CDR3 length equals 14 residues. V was pared by 7 bases and J by 5 bases, with 7 bases of the junction left unmatched. Germline V gene data show CDR1 as MDHEN and CDR2 as SYDVKM. CDR3 in amino acids: CASTQASGKDTQYF. The CDR3 DNA follows: TGTGCCAGCACCCAGGCTAGCGGGAAAGATACGCAGTATTTT.

V gene TRBV6-5 combines with J gene TRBJ2-1; TRBD2 might be the D (6 bases). Germline CDR1 is MNHEY and CDR2 is SVGAGI. The length of the CDR3 is 16 residues. V dropped 2 bases and J dropped 6 bases, with 17 bases sitting between them. The CDR3 protein is CASSYPSRRVGNEQFF. The CDR3, as DNA: TGTGCCAGCAGTTACCCCTCTAGGAGGGTCGGCAATGAGCAGTTCTTC.

V and J are TRBV5-1 and TRBJ2-1; the match to TRBD2 covers 9 bases. From germline, CDR1 is SGHRS and CDR2 YFSETQ. V gave up 6 bases and J gave up 4 bases; unmatched junction bases: 5. The CDR3 covers 14 residues. CDR3 amino acids: CASTSGNLYNEQFF. The CDR3, as DNA: TGCGCCAGCACTAGCGGGAACCTTTACAATGAGCAGTTCTTC.

V gene TRBV4-2 combines with J gene TRBJ2-3, with 7 bases identical to TRBD1. J gave up 0 bases and V 0 bases, and 15 bases lay outside the gene matches. The CDR3 runs 20 residues. Looked up from germline, CDR1 is LGHNA and CDR2 is YNFKEQ. The CDR3, as DNA: TGTGCCAGCAGCCAAGATGTGGGGGACAGCCATCCATCTAGCACAGATACGCAGTATTTT. This gives the protein CASSQDVGDSHPSSTDTQYF.

The V gene is TRBV4-3, the J gene TRBJ2-7; no reliable D call. CDR1 is LGHNA, CDR2 YSLEER, per germline. This CDR3 has 13 amino acids. Trimming took 0 bases from V and 3 from J, leaving 6 bases between them. The CDR3 protein is CASSQDIFYEQYF. CDR3 coding DNA: TGCGCCAGCAGCCAAGATATCTTCTACGAGCAGTACTTC.

The V call is TRBV3-1 (or the pseudogene TRBV3-2), the J call TRBJ2-7; 8 bases are a match to TRBD2. The V gene end was trimmed by 0 bases and the J gene end by 2 bases; junction bases not matched to a gene: 9. Germline V lookup: CDR1 LGHDT, CDR2 YNNKEL (reference sequence). The CDR3 loop spans 17 amino acids. CDR3 region: CASSQDRGTSGPYEQYF. CDR3 DNA: TGTGCCAGCAGCCAAGATCGAGGGACTAGTGGGCCCTACGAGCAGTACTTC.

This chain joins TRBV20-1 and TRBJ2-5, with D unclear. The CDR3 contains 11 residues. V dropped 1 base and J dropped 5 bases, with 5 bases sitting between them. CDR1 and CDR2 from the germline V gene are DFQATT and SNEGSKA (reference sequence). CDR3 sequence reads: CSARATETQYF. The CDR3 nucleotides read TGCAGTGCTAGAGCTACGGAGACCCAGTACTTC.

This clone was picked up one time. The CDR3 DNA follows: TGTGCCAGCTCACCACTTGTCACTCGGCAGCCCCAGCATTTT. Its protein product is CASSPLVTRQPQHF. This sequence joins TRBV18 and TRBJ1-5; D gene ambiguous. The CDR3 loop spans 14 amino acids. In germline, CDR1 is KGHSH, CDR2 LQKENI. The ends were cut back, 1 base at V and 7 bases at J, with 11 bases in the middle.

The genes are TRBV4-1 and TRBJ2-7; 11 bases align to TRBD1. Trimming at V came to 1 base and at J to 2 bases, leaving 7 bases not matched to a gene. Germline CDR1 and CDR2: MGHRA and YSYEKL. CDR3 length: 17 residues. The CDR3 protein is CASSQVAPGQGAYEQYF. CDR3 coding DNA: TGCGCCAGCAGCCAAGTGGCACCGGGACAGGGGGCCTACGAGCAGTACTTC.

This clone came up a few times. The genes are TRBV29-1 and TRBJ2-2, with 10 bases lining up with TRBD1. Trimming removed 6 bases from V and 3 bases from J; junction bases left unmatched: 7. This CDR3 is built from 15 residues. The germline CDR1 and CDR2 sequences are SQVTM and ANQGSEA. CDR3 region: CSVDRGTGDTGELFF. DNA for the CDR3: TGCAGCGTAGATAGAGGGACAGGGGACACCGGGGAGCTGTTTTTT.

V gene TRBV6-5 combines with J gene TRBJ2-1; TRBD2 matches at 11 bases. With 4 bases clipped from V and 8 bases from J, the junction kept 10 bases outside the gene matches. Germline V gene data show CDR1 as MNHEY and CDR2 as SVGAGI. The CDR3 loop spans 16 amino acids. Here the CDR3 reads CASSSPGLAVSHEQFF. The CDR3, as DNA: TGTGCCAGCAGTTCACCGGGACTAGCGGTCTCCCATGAGCAGTTCTTC.

The gene calls are TRBV5-1 and TRBJ2-7, with 7 bases matching TRBD1. The germline CDR1 and CDR2 sequences are SGHRS and YFSETQ. This CDR3 contains 15 residues. The V segment lost 3 bases and the J segment 3 bases; nucleotides outside the gene matches: 9. This chain's CDR3 is CASSSSGTAYYEQYF. The CDR3 bases are TGCGCCAGCAGCTCCTCCGGGACAGCGTACTACGAGCAGTACTTC.

This clone was seen only once. This chain uses TRBV21-1 with TRBJ1-5; the table's D call of TRBD1 was not tested on the DNA. TRBV21-1 is tagged as a pseudogene. CDR3 length equals 17 residues. The CDR3 sequence is CASRQTAGTGQNQPQHF. In nucleotides, the CDR3 is TGTGCCAGCAGGCAAACCGCGGGGACAGGTCAAAATCAGCCCCAGCATTTT.

This clone occurred once. The V call is TRBV3-1 (or the pseudogene TRBV3-2), the J call TRBJ1-6, with TRBD1 identical over 8 bases. Germline values: CDR1 LGHDT, CDR2 YNNKEL (reference sequence). The V gene end was trimmed by 4 bases and the J gene end by 8 bases; junction bases not matched to a gene: 10. The CDR3 is 16 amino acids. The CDR3 bases are TGTGCCAGCAGCCTGAGGCGAGGACAGGGACATTCACCCCTCCACTTT. This translates into CASSLRRGQGHSPLHF.